The clone carrying this T cell receptor (beta chain) was seen repeatedly, ten times or more. TCRdb called the PCR reads again in MiXCR, with one record for every CDR3 protein. The table includes 490,000 or so distinct CDR3 sequences, about a fifth detected once. CDR3 length equals 13 residues. V dropped 6 bases and J dropped 7 bases, with 16 bases sitting between them. The V gene's germline CDR1 is MNHEY and CDR2 SVGEGT. This sample is drawn from a study of molecular identifiers for immune sequencing clone quantification. The sequence was collected from a human donor in good health. Some libraries in this study had Jurkat cell RNA spiked in. The rearrangement links TRBV6-2 or TRBV6-3 to TRBJ2-7; D gene unclear. Sequencing input: naive CD8+ T cells from blood, with Jurkat cell RNA spiked in. As to subset: FACS-sorted CD8+CD4-CCR7+CD45RA+ naive T cells. The CDR3 sequence is CASSLGWRLEQYF. Written as DNA, the CDR3 is TGTGCCAGCAGCTTAGGATGGCGCCTGGAGCAGTACTTC.